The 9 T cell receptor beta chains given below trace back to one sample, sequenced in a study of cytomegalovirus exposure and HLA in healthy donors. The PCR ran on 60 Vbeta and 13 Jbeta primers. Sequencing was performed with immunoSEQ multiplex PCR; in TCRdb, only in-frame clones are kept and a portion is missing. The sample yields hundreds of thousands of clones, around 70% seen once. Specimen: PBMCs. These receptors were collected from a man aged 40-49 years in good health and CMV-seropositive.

The CDR3 DNA is TGTGCCAGTAGTAACCCCAGGACAGGTATGAATGAAGCTTTCTTT. This sequence encodes CASSNPRTGMNEAFF. V and J are TRBV19 and TRBJ1-1, with TRBD1 identical over 7 bases. The trim removed 4 bases at V and 7 bases at J, leaving 12 bases unmatched. This CDR3 spans 15 amino acids. From germline, CDR1 is LNHDA and CDR2 SQIVND (reference sequence).

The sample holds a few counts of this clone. The DNA for the CDR3 is TGTGCCAGCAGCTTGGTAGGGGGGGGTAAGAACCAAGAGACCCAGTACTTC. It translates to CASSLVGGGKNQETQYF. The genes are TRBV5-6 and TRBJ2-5; D possibly corresponds to TRBD2 (7 bases). V was trimmed by 0 bases and J by 0 bases, leaving 15 bases between them. Germline-derived CDR1 and CDR2 are SGHDT and YYEEEE. The CDR3 consists of 17 residues.

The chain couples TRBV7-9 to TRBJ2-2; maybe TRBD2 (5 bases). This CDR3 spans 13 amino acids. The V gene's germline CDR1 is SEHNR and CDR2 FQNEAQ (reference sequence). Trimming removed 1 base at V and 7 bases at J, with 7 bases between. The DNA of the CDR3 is TGTGCCAGCAGCTTAGTCGGGATCGGGGAGCTGTTTTTT. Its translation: CASSLVGIGELFF. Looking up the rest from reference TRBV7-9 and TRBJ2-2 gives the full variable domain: DTGVSQNPRHKITKRGQNVTFRCDPISEHNRLYWYRQTLGQGPEFLTYFQNEAQLEKSRLLSDRFSAERPKGSFSTLEIQRTEQGDSAMYLCASSLVGIGELFFGEGSRLTVL.

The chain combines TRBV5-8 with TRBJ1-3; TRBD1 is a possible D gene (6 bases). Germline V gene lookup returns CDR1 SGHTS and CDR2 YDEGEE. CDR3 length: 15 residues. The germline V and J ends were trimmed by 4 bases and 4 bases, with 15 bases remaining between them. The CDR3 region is CASSNRARQGNTIYF. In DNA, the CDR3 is TGTGCCAGCAGCAACAGGGCTCGTCAAGGAAACACCATATATTTT. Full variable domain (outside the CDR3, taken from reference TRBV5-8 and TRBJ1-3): EAGVTQSPTHLIKTRGQQATLRCSPISGHTSVYWYQQALGLGLQFLLWYDEGEERNRGNFPPRFSGRQFPNYSSELNVNALELEDSALYLCASSNRARQGNTIYFGEGSWLTVV.

This CDR3 reads CASSPTAGGARYNEQFF. In DNA form, the CDR3 reads TGTGCCAGCAGCCCAACGGCGGGGGGAGCGAGGTACAATGAGCAGTTCTTC. The chain uses TRBV5-4 and TRBJ2-1; 8 nucleotides agree with TRBD2. CDR1 SGHNT and CDR2 YYREEE come from the germline V gene (reference sequence). The J segment lost 4 bases and the V segment lost 4 bases, leaving 13 bases of the junction unmatched. The CDR3 extends over 17 amino acids.

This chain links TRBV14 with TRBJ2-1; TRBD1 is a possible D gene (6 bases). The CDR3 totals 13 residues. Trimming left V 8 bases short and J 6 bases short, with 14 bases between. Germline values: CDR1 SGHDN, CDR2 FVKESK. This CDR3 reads CASGQLGTNEQFF. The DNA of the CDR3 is TGTGCCAGCGGACAGTTAGGTACCAATGAGCAGTTCTTC.

In DNA form, the CDR3 reads TGTGCCAGCTCACCGCAGACAGGGGGCATAGTCCCCATATATTTT. Its translation: CASSPQTGGIVPIYF. The chain employs TRBV18 and TRBJ1-3, with 10 positions matching TRBD1. Germline loops: CDR1 KGHSH, CDR2 LQKENI. The CDR3 has 15 amino acids. V lost 3 bases and J lost 11; bases outside the gene matches: 10.

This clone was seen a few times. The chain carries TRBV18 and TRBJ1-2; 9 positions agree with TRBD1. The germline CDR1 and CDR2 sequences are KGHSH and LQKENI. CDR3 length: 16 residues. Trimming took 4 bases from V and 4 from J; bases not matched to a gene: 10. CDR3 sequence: CASSLGGTGPSYGYTF. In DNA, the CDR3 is TGTGCCAGCTCACTCGGGGGGACAGGGCCCAGCTATGGCTACACCTTC.

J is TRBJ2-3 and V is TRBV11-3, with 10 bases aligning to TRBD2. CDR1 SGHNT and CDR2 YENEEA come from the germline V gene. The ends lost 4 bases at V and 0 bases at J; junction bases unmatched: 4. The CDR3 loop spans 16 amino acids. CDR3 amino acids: CASSSSGGRSTDTQYF. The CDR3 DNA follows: TGTGCCAGCAGCTCTAGCGGGGGTCGCAGCACAGATACGCAGTATTTT.